This T cell receptor beta chain was retrieved from a study of response to subunit inactivated influenza vaccine. This clonotype was observed a handful of times. The antigen is not known. The length of the CDR3 is 16 residues. From germline, CDR1 is LGHNT and CDR2 FRNRAP. Unmatched junction bases numbered 6, after V lost 1 base and J lost 2 bases. TCRdb passed the RT-PCR reads through MiXCR, listing each CDR3 protein once. The sample holds hundreds of thousands of distinct CDR3 sequences, approximately 14% seen once. Notes on the study in general: The authors suggested that few new T cells are recruited per seasonal influenza vaccination.

This sequence was found in a man in his fifties who received an inactivated influenza vaccine. The material sequenced was PBMCs from blood, taken less than 15 days before vaccination. This chain connects TRBV12-5 to TRBJ1-1; 8 bases fit TRBD1. The CDR3 region is CASGLDQGAQNTEAFF. In DNA, the CDR3 is TGTGCTAGTGGTTTGGACCAGGGGGCGCAAAACACTGAAGCTTTCTTT.